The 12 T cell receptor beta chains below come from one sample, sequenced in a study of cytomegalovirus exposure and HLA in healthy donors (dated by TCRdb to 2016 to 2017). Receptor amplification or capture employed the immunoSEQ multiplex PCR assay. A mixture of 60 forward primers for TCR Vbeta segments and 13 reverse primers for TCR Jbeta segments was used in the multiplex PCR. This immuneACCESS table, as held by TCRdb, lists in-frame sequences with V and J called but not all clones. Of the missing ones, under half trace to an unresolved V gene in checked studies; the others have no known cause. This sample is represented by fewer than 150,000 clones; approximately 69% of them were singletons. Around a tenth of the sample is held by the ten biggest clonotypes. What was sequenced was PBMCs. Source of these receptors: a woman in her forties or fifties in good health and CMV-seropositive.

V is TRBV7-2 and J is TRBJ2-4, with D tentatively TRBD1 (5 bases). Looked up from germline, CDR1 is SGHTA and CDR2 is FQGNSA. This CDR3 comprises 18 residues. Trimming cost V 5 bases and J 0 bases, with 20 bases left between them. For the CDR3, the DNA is TGTGCCAGCAGCCCCAGGGATGGGGATCTATTAGCCAAAAACATTCAGTACTTC. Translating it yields CASSPRDGDLLAKNIQYF.

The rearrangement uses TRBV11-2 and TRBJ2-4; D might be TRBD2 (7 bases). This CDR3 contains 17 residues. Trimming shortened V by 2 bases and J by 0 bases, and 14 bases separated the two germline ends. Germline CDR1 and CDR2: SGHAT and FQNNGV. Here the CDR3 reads CASSLPGGHEAKNIQYF. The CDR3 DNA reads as TGTGCCAGCAGCTTACCGGGGGGCCATGAAGCCAAAAACATTCAGTACTTC.

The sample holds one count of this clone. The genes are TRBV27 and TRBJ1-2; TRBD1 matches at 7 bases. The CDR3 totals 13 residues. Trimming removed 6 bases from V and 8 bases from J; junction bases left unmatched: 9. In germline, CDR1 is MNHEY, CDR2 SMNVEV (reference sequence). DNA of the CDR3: TGTGCCAGCAGCTCGACAGGGCCATTGGGCTACACCTTC. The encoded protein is CASSSTGPLGYTF.

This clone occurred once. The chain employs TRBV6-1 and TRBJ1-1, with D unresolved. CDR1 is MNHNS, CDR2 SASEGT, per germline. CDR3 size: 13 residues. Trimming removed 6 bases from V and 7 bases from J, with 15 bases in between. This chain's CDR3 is CASRRPTTFEAFF. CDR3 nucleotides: TGTGCCAGCAGGAGGCCAACAACTTTTGAAGCTTTCTTT.

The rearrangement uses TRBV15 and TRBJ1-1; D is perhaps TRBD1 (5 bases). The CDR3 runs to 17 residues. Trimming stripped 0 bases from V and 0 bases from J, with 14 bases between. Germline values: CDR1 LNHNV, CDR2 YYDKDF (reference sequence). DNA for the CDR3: TGTGCCACCAGCAGAGATTTTGGGGCCCTCATGAACACTGAAGCTTTCTTT. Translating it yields CATSRDFGALMNTEAFF.

The CDR3 loop reads CASRGLGLDYNEQFF. CDR3 bases: TGTGCCAGTAGAGGCCTCGGACTAGATTACAATGAGCAGTTCTTC. This chain links TRBV19 with TRBJ2-1; 7 bases line up with TRBD2. Trimming cost V 6 bases and J 4 bases; bases outside gene matches: 9. CDR1 and CDR2 (germline): LNHDA, SQIVND (reference sequence). The CDR3 length is 15 residues.

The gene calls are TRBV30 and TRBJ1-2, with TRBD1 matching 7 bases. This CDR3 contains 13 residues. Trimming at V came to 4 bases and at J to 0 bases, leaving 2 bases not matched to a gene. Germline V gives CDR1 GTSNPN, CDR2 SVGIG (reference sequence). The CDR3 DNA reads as TGTGCCTGGAAGGGACAGTCTAACTATGGCTACACCTTC. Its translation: CAWKGQSNYGYTF.

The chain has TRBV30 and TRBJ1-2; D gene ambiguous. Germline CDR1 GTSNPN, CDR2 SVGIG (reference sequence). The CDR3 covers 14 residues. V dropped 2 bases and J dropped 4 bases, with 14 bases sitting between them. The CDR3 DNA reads TGTGCCTGGAGTTTAGGACTCCTCTTCTATGGCTACACCTTC. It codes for CAWSLGLLFYGYTF.

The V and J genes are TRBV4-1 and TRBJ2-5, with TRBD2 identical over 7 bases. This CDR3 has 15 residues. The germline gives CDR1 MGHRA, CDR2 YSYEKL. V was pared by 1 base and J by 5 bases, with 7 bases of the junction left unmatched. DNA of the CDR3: TGCGCCAGCAGCCAAGTTAGCGGGCCTAAGGAGACCCAGTACTTC. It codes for CASSQVSGPKETQYF.

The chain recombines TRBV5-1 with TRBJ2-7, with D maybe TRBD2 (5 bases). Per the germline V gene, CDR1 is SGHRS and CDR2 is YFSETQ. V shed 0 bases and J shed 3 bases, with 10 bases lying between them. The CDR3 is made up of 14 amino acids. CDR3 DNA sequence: TGCGCCAGCAGCTTGGCCCCTGAGGGCTACGAGCAGTACTTC. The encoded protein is CASSLAPEGYEQYF. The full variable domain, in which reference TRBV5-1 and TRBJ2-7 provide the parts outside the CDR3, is KAGVTQTPRYLIKTRGQQVTLSCSPISGHRSVSWYQQTPGQGLQFLFEYFSETQRNKGNFPGRFSGRQFSNSRSEMNVSTLELGDSALYLCASSLAPEGYEQYFGPGTRLTVT.

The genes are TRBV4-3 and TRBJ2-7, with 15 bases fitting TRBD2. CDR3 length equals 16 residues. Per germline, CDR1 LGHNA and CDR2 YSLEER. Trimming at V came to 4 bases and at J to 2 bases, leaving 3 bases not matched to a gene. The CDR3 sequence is CASSPRTSGGAYEQYF. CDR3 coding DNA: TGCGCCAGCAGCCCCCGGACTAGCGGGGGGGCCTACGAGCAGTACTTC.

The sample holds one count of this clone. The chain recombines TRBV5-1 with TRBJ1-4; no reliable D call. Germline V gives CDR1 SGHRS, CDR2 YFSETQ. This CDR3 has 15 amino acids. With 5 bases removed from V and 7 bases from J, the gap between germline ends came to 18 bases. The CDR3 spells CASRDVGGLGEKLFF. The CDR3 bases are TGCGCCAGCAGAGATGTGGGAGGGCTAGGTGAAAAACTGTTTTTT. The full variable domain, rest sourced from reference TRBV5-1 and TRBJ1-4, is KAGVTQTPRYLIKTRGQQVTLSCSPISGHRSVSWYQQTPGQGLQFLFEYFSETQRNKGNFPGRFSGRQFSNSRSEMNVSTLELGDSALYLCASRDVGGLGEKLFFGSGTQLSVL.